Shown below are 7 T cell receptor beta chains from a single sample sequenced in a study of CD8+CD57+ T cells in acquired aplastic anemia (dated by TCRdb to the late 2010s). These reads were obtained on an Illumina HiSeq 2000. Genomic DNA served as template for TCR beta VDJ combination and CDR3 sequence profiling. TCRdb ran its own pipeline on the public reads, namely fastp trimming at Q25 and MiXCR clone calling, and kept in-frame beta chains. CDR3 protein duplicates are merged, each entry listing the most common genes and DNA. The sample data list more than 150,000 distinct CDR3 sequences, and approximately 52% of these were observed just once. The top ten constitute about 2% of the sample. The patients picked for sequencing were ones in whom flow cytometry had shown an expansion of CD8+CD57+ cells. The sequencing input was sorted CD4+, CD8+, or CD8+CD57+ T cells (not recorded which) from PBMCs. The receptors originated from a human donor with aplastic anemia.

In its sample, this clonotype was seen a few times. A single base separates this from a much larger clone, so it may be a read error. This chain uses TRBV5-6 with TRBJ2-7; TRBD1 matches 10 bases. CDR1 SGHDT and CDR2 YYEEEE come from the germline V gene. This CDR3 is 14 amino acids long. The CDR3 is CASTGRQGAYEQHF. CDR3 DNA sequence: TGTGCCAGCACCGGACGACAGGGGGCGTACGAGCAGCACTTC.

There are many counts of this clonotype. The chain has TRBV10-3 and TRBJ2-1, with 7 bases matching TRBD2. With 0 bases clipped from V and 8 bases from J, the junction kept 7 bases outside the gene matches. The CDR3 contains 15 residues. The germline gives CDR1 ENHRY, CDR2 SYGVKD. The CDR3 DNA reads TGTGCCATCAGTGAGTCGTTTGATACTAGCGATGAGCAGTTCTTC. Amino acids: CAISESFDTSDEQFF.

This clonotype was counted many times. The chain uses TRBV5-1 and TRBJ1-3; no clear D gene. With 0 bases removed from V and 0 bases from J, the gap between germline ends came to 7 bases. The CDR3 extends over 15 amino acids. Per the germline V gene, CDR1 is SGHRS and CDR2 is YFSETQ. The CDR3 DNA is TGCGCCAGCAGCTTGGGGCAGCTCTCTGGAAACACCATATATTTT. It specifies CASSLGQLSGNTIYF.

This sequence joins TRBV7-9 and TRBJ2-2; D unresolved. CDR1 and CDR2 from the germline V gene are SEHNR and FQNEAQ (reference sequence). Deletions cut 5 bases from V and 3 bases from J, with 13 bases between. The CDR3 totals 15 residues. The CDR3 sequence: CASSRHSWDTGELFF. The CDR3 region has the DNA TGTGCCAGCAGCCGCCACTCCTGGGACACCGGGGAGCTGTTTTTT.

The J gene is TRBJ2-5, the V gene TRBV19; D possibly uses TRBD1 or TRBD2 (6 bases each). The CDR3 loop spans 13 amino acids. CDR1 is LNHDA, CDR2 SQIVND, per germline (reference sequence). The V gene lost 5 bases and the J gene lost 4 bases, with 11 bases spanning the gap. CDR3 loop: CASSEQGGETQYF. DNA for the CDR3: TGTGCCAGTAGTGAACAGGGAGGAGAGACCCAGTACTTC.

The chain employs TRBV3-1 and TRBJ2-1; 10 positions agree with TRBD2. Germline-derived CDR1 and CDR2 are LGHDT and YNNKEL (reference sequence). V lost 4 bases, J lost 6 bases, and 15 bases stayed unmatched. The length of the CDR3 is 18 residues. The CDR3 sequence: CASSPEYSSGSPPNEQFF. Written as DNA, the CDR3 is TGTGCCAGCAGCCCGGAATATTCTAGCGGGAGCCCACCCAATGAGCAGTTCTTC.

This clonotype was observed at least ten times. The V call is TRBV12-3 or TRBV12-4, the J call TRBJ1-1; D perhaps matches TRBD1 (6 bases). V dropped 3 bases and J dropped 0 bases, with 11 bases sitting between them. The CDR3 runs to 15 residues. The CDR3 region has the DNA TGTGCCAGCAGTTTCGGGGGCACCTTGAACACTGAAGCTTTCTTT. Its protein is CASSFGGTLNTEAFF.